The source of this TCR beta chain is a study of T cell repertoires in cytomegalovirus infection. As for the study in general: Recently identified HLA-C-restricted CMV epitopes were among the peptides used. The public TCR beta signatures pointed to both CMV infection and matching HLA type.

In the case of this clonotype: Antigen specificity is unknown.

Regarding the study as a whole: There were HLA-C-restricted CMV-specific TCR beta clonotypes dominating the ex vivo response.

The germline V gene has CDR1 LNHDA and CDR2 SQIVND (reference sequence). The CDR3 has 14 amino acids. The V end was cut by 6 bases, the J end by 0 bases, with 12 bases between. From the reads, TCRdb called clonotypes with MiXCR, one entry per CDR3 protein. The repertoire has 450,000 to 550,000 distinct CDR3 sequences, about 42% of them found once; the top ten carry around two fifths. The material sequenced was cultured PBMCs, taken from culture after CMV antigen stimulation. The TCR originated in a human donor in good health (CMV status not recorded). Some clones in this sample may be carry-over from other donors' samples. The chain combines TRBV19 with TRBJ2-7; D not resolved. This CDR3 reads CASSPALSSYEQYF. CDR3 bases: TGTGCCAGTAGCCCAGCGCTAAGCTCCTACGAGCAGTACTTC.